This T cell receptor beta chain was found in a study of response to subunit inactivated influenza vaccine. General study results and limits: Each seasonal influenza vaccination recruits few new T cells, the authors suggested.

The V gene's germline CDR1 is MDHEN and CDR2 SYDVKM. The CDR3 has 16 residues. J lost 7 bases, V lost 6 bases, and 15 bases had no gene match. Ten or more counts support this clonotype. Its target is not known. TCRdb re-called the RT-PCR reads through MiXCR, storing one row per CDR3 protein. The sample records fewer than 700,000 distinct CDR3 sequences, 13% being singletons. The sample was PBMCs from blood, taken more than 35 days after vaccination. The rearrangement uses TRBV28 and TRBJ2-1; the match to TRBD2 covers 7 bases. This receptor was identified in a man aged 50 to 60 who received an inactivated influenza vaccine. The CDR3: CASSTLAAIPRNEQFF. The CDR3 DNA follows: TGTGCCAGCAGCACGCTAGCGGCCATACCTCGGAATGAGCAGTTCTTC.